A single sample gave rise to the 23 T cell receptor beta chains below, sequenced in a study of CD8+ T cells in alopecia areata. Reverse transcribed after extraction, RNA yielded cDNA as the sequencing template. This table comes from immunoSEQ multiplex PCR, and its TCRdb copy is limited to in-frame clones, with some not included. This sample has approximately 180,000 clones; approximately 53% occur once, and the top ten carry 10% to 14%. Specified treatment: oral pan-JAK inhibitor, 5-10 mg twice daily. The source material was CD8+ T cells sorted from blood, sampled at week 24, from a patient treated with tofacitinib. The receptors were sampled from a human donor with alopecia areata.

In this sample, this clone turned up a few times. This sequence joins TRBV30 and TRBJ2-7; no firm D call. Looked up from germline, CDR1 is GTSNPN and CDR2 is SVGIG (reference sequence). V shed 5 bases and J shed 2 bases, with 19 bases lying between them. This CDR3 has 15 amino acids. CDR3 nucleotide sequence: TGTGCCTGGGGTGGTTCCGAGTCGCCGGCCTACGAGCAGTACTTC. Its translation: CAWGGSESPAYEQYF.

This clone has just a few counts. V gene TRBV25-1 combines with J gene TRBJ2-7; possible D gene TRBD1, 5 bases. This CDR3 region has 14 residues. The germline gives CDR1 MGHDK, CDR2 SYGVNS. The ends were cut back, 1 base at V and 5 bases at J, with 12 bases in the middle. The CDR3 loop reads CASSELSGIHEQYF. CDR3 sequence (DNA): TGTGCCAGCAGTGAATTGTCAGGGATCCACGAGCAGTACTTC.

This clone was detected a few times. The chain joins TRBV4-3 to TRBJ1-4; 11 bases are a match to TRBD1. The V gene end was trimmed by 1 base and the J gene end by 8 bases; junction bases not matched to a gene: 6. The length of the CDR3 is 16 residues. Germline CDR1 reads LGHNA; CDR2 reads YSLEER. Here the CDR3 reads CASSQVEGTGGEKLFF. The CDR3 DNA follows: TGCGCCAGCAGCCAAGTAGAAGGGACAGGGGGAGAAAAACTGTTTTTT.

This clone has more than one count but fewer than ten. For the CDR3, the DNA is TGTGCCAGCAGCCTATTGGGACAGTACAATGAGCAGTTCTTC. This sequence encodes CASSLLGQYNEQFF. V and J are TRBV14 and TRBJ2-1; 7 bases match TRBD1. Trimming removed 4 bases from V and 4 bases from J; junction bases left unmatched: 4. Germline CDR1 is SGHDN and CDR2 is FVKESK. The CDR3 has 14 residues.

V gene TRBV6-5 combines with J gene TRBJ1-1; 10 bases line up with TRBD1. The CDR3 has 13 residues. J lost 7 bases, V lost 6 bases, and 5 bases had no gene match. CDR1 is MNHEY and CDR2 is SVGAGI in the germline V gene. In DNA form, the CDR3 reads TGTGCCAGCAGGACGGGACAGGGGTTTGAAGCTTTCTTT. Encoded protein: CASRTGQGFEAFF.

A few counts support this clone. The chain has TRBV30 and TRBJ1-1, with a possible D match to TRBD1 (5 bases). V was shortened by 4 bases and J by 4 bases, with 10 bases between the two germline ends. Germline V gene lookup returns CDR1 GTSNPN and CDR2 SVGIG (reference sequence). CDR3 length equals 12 residues. The DNA for the CDR3 is TGTGCCTGGACTCCGGGGACCACTGAAGCTTTCTTT. It specifies CAWTPGTTEAFF. The whole variable domain, remainder taken from reference TRBV30 and TRBJ1-1, is SQTIHQWPATLVQPVGSPLSLECTVEGTSNPNLYWYRQAAGRGLQLLFYSVGIGQISSEVPQNLSASRPQDRQFILSSKKLLLSDSGFYLCAWTPGTTEAFFGQGTRLTVV.

V and J are TRBV28 and TRBJ2-7; 9 nucleotides line up with TRBD1. CDR1 MDHEN and CDR2 SYDVKM come from the germline V gene. Trimming at V came to 6 bases and at J to 1 base, leaving 4 bases not matched to a gene. This CDR3 is 14 amino acids long. CDR3 in amino acids: CASSAGTGSYEQYF. The DNA for the CDR3 is TGTGCCAGCAGCGCCGGGACAGGGTCCTACGAGCAGTACTTC.

This chain uses TRBV27 with TRBJ2-3; 7 positions match TRBD2. Germline lookup yields CDR1 MNHEY and CDR2 SMNVEV (reference sequence). The length of the CDR3 is 16 residues. J was trimmed by 0 bases and V by 2 bases; bases with no gene match: 5. CDR3 nucleotides: TGTGCCAGCAGTTTAGCGACTAGCATTAGCACAGATACGCAGTATTTT. This encodes CASSLATSISTDTQYF.

The chain has TRBV13 and TRBJ2-2; the D gene is possibly TRBD1 (6 bases). This CDR3 comprises 15 residues. V lost 0 bases and J 4 bases, leaving 9 bases between the germline ends. The germline V gene encodes CDR1 PRHDT and CDR2 FYEKMQ (reference sequence). The CDR3 nucleotides read TGTGCCAGCAGCTTAGGACAGGGAATCACCGGGGAGCTGTTTTTT. Its translation: CASSLGQGITGELFF.

This clone was found once. The rearrangement uses TRBV27 and TRBJ2-2, with a possible D match to TRBD2 (5 bases). There are 16 residues in the CDR3. Germline values: CDR1 MNHEY, CDR2 SMNVEV (reference sequence). V gave up 10 bases and J gave up 7 bases, with 25 bases separating them. The CDR3 loop reads CATSSSVGELFGELFF. CDR3 nucleotide sequence: TGTGCCACCAGCTCTTCCGTGGGAGAGCTCTTCGGGGAGCTGTTTTTT.

This clone has just a few counts. The genes are TRBV19 and TRBJ1-2; 9 bases line up with TRBD1. The CDR3 loop spans 14 amino acids. The V and J ends lost 6 bases and 6 bases, in that order; junction bases with no gene match: 8. Germline CDR1 is LNHDA and CDR2 is SQIVND (reference sequence). CDR3 bases: TGTGCCAGTAGCGGGGACAGGGAAGTTGATGGCTACACCTTC. The encoded protein is CASSGDREVDGYTF.

The sample holds one count of this clone. The chain employs TRBV5-6 and TRBJ2-5, with TRBD2 as a possible D gene (5 bases). CDR1 is SGHDT and CDR2 is YYEEEE in the germline V gene. Trimming took off 0 bases at V and 5 bases at J, with 20 bases between the two ends. The CDR3 sequence is 17 residues long. CDR3 DNA: TGTGCCAGCAGCTTGGATGAGGGTTCTGGATTAGGGGAGACCCAGTACTTC. It is translated as CASSLDEGSGLGETQYF.

J is TRBJ1-2 and V is TRBV29-1; the D is unclear. This CDR3 is built from 13 residues. The ends were cut back, 2 bases at V and 3 bases at J, with 10 bases in the middle. Germline CDR1 reads SQVTM; CDR2 reads ANQGSEA. The CDR3 bases are TGCAGCGTTGAATCCGGGGTCGACTATGGCTACACCTTC. Translating it yields CSVESGVDYGYTF.

The J gene is TRBJ2-7, the V gene TRBV2; D possibly corresponds to TRBD2 (6 bases). The CDR3 extends over 11 amino acids. V lost 7 bases and J 4 bases, leaving 8 bases between the germline ends. Germline CDR1 reads SNHLY; CDR2 reads FYNNEI. CDR3 sequence: CASIGGYEQYF. The CDR3 DNA reads TGTGCCAGCATTGGGGGGTACGAGCAGTACTTC.

V gene TRBV27 combines with J gene TRBJ2-7; TRBD1 is a possible D gene (6 bases). The V gene's germline CDR1 is MNHEY and CDR2 SMNVEV (reference sequence). The V and J ends lost 1 base and 3 bases respectively, with 10 bases between them. The CDR3 covers 14 residues. In DNA, the CDR3 is TGTGCCAGCAGTTTATTCTCAGGGGACTACGAGCAGTACTTC. Translating it yields CASSLFSGDYEQYF.

The J gene is TRBJ2-1, the V gene TRBV29-1, with TRBD2 matching 10 bases. Trimming at V came to 8 bases and at J to 0 bases, leaving 10 bases not matched to a gene. The CDR3 consists of 16 residues. The germline gives CDR1 SQVTM, CDR2 ANQGSEA. CDR3 loop: CSYRGTSDGSYNEQFF. The CDR3 nucleotides read TGCAGCTATAGGGGGACTAGCGATGGCTCCTACAATGAGCAGTTCTTC.

This clone was seen a handful of times. V usage is TRBV5-4 and J usage is TRBJ2-1, with 12 bases aligning to TRBD2. The V and J ends lost 3 bases and 5 bases, in that order; junction bases with no gene match: 3. The germline V gene has CDR1 SGHNT and CDR2 YYREEE (reference sequence). The CDR3 spans 15 residues. CDR3: CASSWTSGEHNEQFF. CDR3 DNA sequence: TGTGCCAGCAGCTGGACTAGCGGGGAGCACAATGAGCAGTTCTTC.

The chain has TRBV7-9 and TRBJ2-3; 10 nucleotides line up with TRBD1. Germline V gene data show CDR1 as SEHNR and CDR2 as FQNEAQ (reference sequence). The ends lost 5 bases at V and 3 bases at J; junction bases unmatched: 8. The CDR3 consists of 16 residues. As DNA, the CDR3 is TGTGCCAGCAGCCCGCGACAGGGGGCAAGGACAGATACGCAGTATTTT. This translates into CASSPRQGARTDTQYF.

This chain joins TRBV29-1 and TRBJ1-2; TRBD1 agrees at 10 bases. Germline-derived CDR1 and CDR2 are SQVTM and ANQGSEA. The CDR3 extends over 13 amino acids. Germline trimming cut 7 bases from V and 0 bases from J; bases unmatched to any gene: 2. CDR3 region: CSATGGSNYGYTF. CDR3 sequence (DNA): TGCAGCGCGACAGGGGGCTCTAACTATGGCTACACCTTC.

This clone was recorded a few times. The chain employs TRBV6-5 and TRBJ2-5; D is undetermined. The CDR3 sequence is 13 residues long. V lost 4 bases, J lost 5 bases, and 11 bases lay in between. CDR1 and CDR2 from the germline V gene are MNHEY and SVGAGI. CDR3 DNA sequence: TGTGCCAGCAGTTCGGGTAGCTTGGAGACCCAGTACTTC. Its translation is CASSSGSLETQYF.

This sequence joins TRBV7-6 and TRBJ2-7; 10 bases match TRBD1. V shed 4 bases and J 5 bases; nucleotides not matched to a gene: 8. Germline V gene data show CDR1 as SGHVS and CDR2 as FNYEAQ. This CDR3 is 15 amino acids long. CDR3 sequence reads: CASSSTDRGLNEQYF. CDR3 DNA sequence: TGTGCCAGCAGCTCAACGGACAGGGGGTTAAACGAGCAGTACTTC.

This clone was detected a few times. The V call is TRBV13, the J call TRBJ2-5; D call uncertain. This CDR3 is 12 amino acids long. The germline CDR1 and CDR2 sequences are PRHDT and FYEKMQ (reference sequence). Trimming pared 2 bases from V and 4 bases from J, leaving 5 bases between. As DNA, the CDR3 is TGTGCCAGCAGCTTAATTGGAGAGACCCAGTACTTC. This translates into CASSLIGETQYF.

V gene TRBV29-1 combines with J gene TRBJ2-2, with D unclear. Germline lookup yields CDR1 SQVTM and CDR2 ANQGSEA. Trimming left V 6 bases short and J 1 base short, with 6 bases between. The CDR3 is 12 residues long. CDR3 bases: TGCAGCGTCGCCGAGAACACCGGGGAGCTGTTTTTT. Protein product: CSVAENTGELFF.